These 22 T cell receptor beta chains originate from one sample sequenced in a study of T cells in Graves' hyperthyroidism and ophthalmopathy. Authors of the study amplified TCR beta CDR3 regions from RNA transcripts. The TCR CDR3 was amplified in a first-round RT-PCR using the HTBI primer set. TCRdb processed the multiplex PCR reads anew with MiXCR; each CDR3 protein has one entry. Among around 340,000 distinct CDR3 sequences, 21% were seen once, and the ten largest hold 50%. Sequencing used blood. The receptor set was obtained from a woman between 50 and 59 years old with Graves' hyperthyroidism.

This clonotype was recorded at least ten times. The chain combines TRBV2 with TRBJ2-1; TRBD2 agrees at 12 bases. The CDR3 is 19 residues long. Germline V gives CDR1 SNHLY, CDR2 FYNNEI. Trimming cost V 5 bases and J 5 bases; bases outside gene matches: 16. The CDR3 sequence is CASSTLAGGTGSRHNEQFF. As DNA, the CDR3 is TGTGCCAGCAGTACACTAGCGGGGGGCACAGGAAGCCGGCACAATGAGCAGTTCTTC. Full variable domain (missing parts from reference TRBV2 and TRBJ2-1): EPEVTQTPSHQVTQMGQEVILRCVPISNHLYFYWYRQILGQKVEFLVSFYNNEISEKSEIFDDQFSVERPDGSNFTLKIRSTKLEDSAMYFCASSTLAGGTGSRHNEQFFGPGTRLTVL.

The DNA for the CDR3 is TGTGCCACCCGGGGATCGGGACAGGGATTCGGCGAGCAGTACTTC. This sequence encodes CATRGSGQGFGEQYF. This chain joins TRBV3-1 and TRBJ2-7; TRBD1 matches 9 bases. V gave up 10 bases and J gave up 6 bases; unmatched junction bases: 16. Germline V gives CDR1 LGHDT, CDR2 YNNKEL (reference sequence). The CDR3 covers 15 residues.

In its sample, this clonotype was seen once. The chain uses TRBV6-2 or TRBV6-3 and TRBJ2-3; the match to TRBD2 covers 11 bases. The CDR3 totals 17 residues. V was pared by 2 bases and J by 3 bases, with 7 bases of the junction left unmatched. Per germline, CDR1 MNHEY and CDR2 SVGEGT. In DNA, the CDR3 is TGTGCCAGCAGTTACGGAGTAGCGGGAGGGCCAACAGATACGCAGTATTTT. It codes for CASSYGVAGGPTDTQYF.

This clonotype was observed a handful of times. At one end, the junction sequence differs from germline, possibly due to a read error. Written as DNA, the CDR3 is TGTGCCTGGGGTGTGACGGGCCCGCGAGCCCCCACCGGGGAGCTGTTTTTT. The encoded protein is CAWGVTGPRAPTGELFF. The gene calls are TRBV30 and TRBJ2-2; D not resolved. The CDR3 length is 17 residues. Germline CDR1 GTSNPN, CDR2 SVGIG (reference sequence).

The chain recombines TRBV2 with TRBJ2-1, with a tentative D call TRBD2 (5 bases). Germline values: CDR1 SNHLY, CDR2 FYNNEI. The ends were cut back, 5 bases at V and 8 bases at J, with 13 bases in the middle. The CDR3 extends over 13 amino acids. Written as DNA, the CDR3 is TGTGCCAGCAGTTCTCTGTTCGGGGATGAGCAGTTCTTC. Protein sequence: CASSSLFGDEQFF.

The chain joins TRBV2 to TRBJ2-3; D may be TRBD1 (5 bases). The CDR3 length is 15 residues. Germline CDR1 SNHLY, CDR2 FYNNEI. V lost 3 bases to trimming and J lost 1 base, with 11 bases between them. The CDR3 DNA follows: TGTGCCAGCAGTGAGGAAGGGGCTGGCACAGATACGCAGTATTTT. It specifies CASSEEGAGTDTQYF. The full variable domain, rest sourced from reference TRBV2 and TRBJ2-3, is EPEVTQTPSHQVTQMGQEVILRCVPISNHLYFYWYRQILGQKVEFLVSFYNNEISEKSEIFDDQFSVERPDGSNFTLKIRSTKLEDSAMYFCASSEEGAGTDTQYFGPGTRLTVL.

This clonotype was counted at least ten times. V is TRBV3-1 and J is TRBJ2-3; TRBD2 might be the D (6 bases). There are 15 residues in the CDR3. The germline V and J ends were trimmed by 4 bases and 4 bases, with 15 bases remaining between them. Germline V gene data show CDR1 as LGHDT and CDR2 as YNNKEL (reference sequence). This CDR3 is CASSRPGLFSDTQYF. CDR3 DNA sequence: TGTGCCAGCAGCCGACCGGGACTGTTCTCAGATACGCAGTATTTT.

V is TRBV7-9 and J is TRBJ2-2; 9 nucleotides align to TRBD1. The CDR3 consists of 17 residues. The germline gives CDR1 SEHNR, CDR2 FQNEAQ (reference sequence). Trimming removed 3 bases from V and 5 bases from J; junction bases left unmatched: 10. The CDR3 coding sequence is TGTGCCAGCAGCTTTAACCGGGACAGGGCATGGACCGGGGAGCTGTTTTTT. Its translation: CASSFNRDRAWTGELFF.

This clonotype was seen at least ten times. At one of its ends the junction is not consistent with the germline gene, which may arise from a read error. V and J are TRBV5-1 and TRBJ1-1; D remains unclear. The CDR3 spans 13 residues. Germline lookup yields CDR1 SGHRS and CDR2 YFSETQ. CDR3 sequence reads: CASSRTVNTEAFF. CDR3 sequence (DNA): TGTGCCAGCAGCCGCACAGTTAACACTGAAGCTTTCTTT.

This clonotype was observed at least ten times. This sequence joins TRBV7-6 and TRBJ1-1; 7 bases agree with TRBD1. There are 15 residues in the CDR3. The germline CDR1 and CDR2 sequences are SGHVS and FNYEAQ. The J segment lost 10 bases and the V segment lost 2 bases, leaving 13 bases of the junction unmatched. CDR3 protein: CASSLKGAGGMLAFF. CDR3 sequence (DNA): TGTGCCAGCAGCTTAAAGGGGGCTGGCGGCATGTTAGCTTTCTTT.

This clonotype has just one count. This chain links TRBV4-2 with TRBJ1-3; 10 positions agree with TRBD1. With V trimmed by 2 bases and J by 4 bases, 8 bases remained unmatched. CDR1 and CDR2 from the germline V gene are LGHNA and YNFKEQ. This CDR3 contains 17 residues. CDR3 sequence: CASSQSGTGVIGNTIYF. As DNA, the CDR3 is TGTGCCAGCAGCCAATCCGGGACAGGGGTTATAGGAAACACCATATATTTT.

This CDR3 is CSARGTSGPSTDTQYF. CDR3 in DNA: TGCAGTGCTAGGGGGACTAGCGGGCCTAGCACAGATACGCAGTATTTT. The rearrangement links TRBV20-1 to TRBJ2-3; 12 bases are shared with TRBD2. V lost 3 bases to trimming and J lost 0 bases; unmatched junction nucleotides: 4. CDR1 DFQATT and CDR2 SNEGSKA come from the germline V gene (reference sequence). CDR3 length equals 16 residues.

This clonotype was seen ten or more times. This chain joins TRBV27 and TRBJ1-5; no firm D call. Trimming removed 9 bases at V and 0 bases at J, with 12 bases between. Germline V CDR1 and CDR2: MNHEY, SMNVEV (reference sequence). The CDR3 has 14 residues. The CDR3 loop is CASSLRDSNQPQHF. The CDR3, as DNA: TGTGCCAGTTCTCTCCGGGATAGCAATCAGCCCCAGCATTTT.

The gene calls are TRBV19 and TRBJ1-1; D is undetermined. Germline assignment: CDR1 LNHDA and CDR2 SQIVND (reference sequence). This CDR3 region has 11 residues. V was shortened by 8 bases and J by 1 base, with 5 bases between the two germline ends. The chain's CDR3 is CASLGNTEAFF. CDR3 coding DNA: TGTGCCAGTTTGGGGAACACTGAAGCTTTCTTT.

This clonotype was seen a few times. V gene TRBV4-1 combines with J gene TRBJ2-7, with D perhaps being TRBD1 or TRBD2 (5 bases each). The V gene lost 1 base and the J gene lost 2 bases, with 18 bases spanning the gap. The CDR3 totals 17 residues. Germline-derived CDR1 and CDR2 are MGHRA and YSYEKL. CDR3 residues: CASSQVGRGWGTYEQYF. The CDR3 DNA reads TGCGCCAGCAGCCAAGTCGGGCGCGGCTGGGGGACCTACGAGCAGTACTTC.

This clonotype was found once. This sequence may be a read error, since a much larger clone differs from it by one base. The rearrangement uses TRBV20-1 and TRBJ2-7; TRBD1 agrees at 8 bases. Matching the DNA end better, TRBJ2-1 makes the J call doubtful. Germline V CDR1 and CDR2: DFQATT, SNEGSKA (reference sequence). The CDR3 is 16 amino acids. This chain's CDR3 is CSARDSGQGNPYEQFF. The CDR3 DNA is TGCAGTGCTAGAGACAGCGGACAGGGAAATCCCTACGAGCAGTTCTTC.

Only a few counts were recorded for this clonotype. The chain employs TRBV30 and TRBJ1-1; maybe TRBD1 (6 bases). The V gene's germline CDR1 is GTSNPN and CDR2 SVGIG (reference sequence). The CDR3 has 13 residues. The germline V and J ends were trimmed by 3 bases and 4 bases, with 12 bases remaining between them. CDR3 in DNA: TGTGCCTGGAGGGGGCAGGGGTCCACTGAAGCTTTCTTT. As protein: CAWRGQGSTEAFF.

This clonotype appeared many times. In DNA form, the CDR3 reads TGTGCCAGCAGCTTGATAAGCGGGGGGGCCTACGAGCAGTACTTC. Translating gives CASSLISGGAYEQYF. The rearrangement joins TRBV5-6 to TRBJ2-7; TRBD2 aligns across 10 bases. The CDR3 length is 15 residues. Germline-derived CDR1 and CDR2 are SGHDT and YYEEEE. The V segment lost 1 base and the J segment 2 bases; nucleotides outside the gene matches: 3. The variable domain in full, with the rest retrieved from reference TRBV5-6 and TRBJ2-7, is DAGVTQSPTHLIKTRGQQVTLRCSPKSGHDTVSWYQQALGQGPQFIFQYYEEEERQRGNFPDRFSGHQFPNYSSELNVNALLLGDSALYLCASSLISGGAYEQYFGPGTRLTVT.

The table lists this clonotype with many counts. J is TRBJ2-3 and V is TRBV5-6, with 7 bases matching TRBD1. In germline, CDR1 is SGHDT, CDR2 YYEEEE. CDR3 length: 13 residues. With 4 bases clipped from V and 5 bases from J, the junction kept 4 bases outside the gene matches. Here the CDR3 reads CASSTGAGDTQYF. CDR3 bases: TGTGCCAGCAGCACAGGGGCTGGAGATACGCAGTATTTT. Using reference TRBV5-6 and TRBJ2-3 for the parts outside the CDR3, the full variable domain is DAGVTQSPTHLIKTRGQQVTLRCSPKSGHDTVSWYQQALGQGPQFIFQYYEEEERQRGNFPDRFSGHQFPNYSSELNVNALLLGDSALYLCASSTGAGDTQYFGPGTRLTVL.

This rearrangement joins TRBV29-1 to TRBJ1-2; 10 nucleotides line up with TRBD1. The V gene end was trimmed by 3 bases and the J gene end by 6 bases; junction bases not matched to a gene: 10. Germline assignment: CDR1 SQVTM and CDR2 ANQGSEA. The CDR3 runs to 15 residues. The chain's CDR3 is CSVDAGTGAPNGYTF. As DNA, the CDR3 is TGCAGCGTTGATGCCGGGACAGGGGCACCCAATGGCTACACCTTC.

At least ten counts were recorded for this clonotype. This chain links TRBV2 with TRBJ1-2; maybe TRBD1 (6 bases). This CDR3 has 12 amino acids. Germline assignment: CDR1 SNHLY and CDR2 FYNNEI. V was shortened by 6 bases and J by 7 bases, with 12 bases between the two germline ends. The CDR3 nucleotides are TGTGCCAGCAGGCAGACAGGCGGTGGCTACACCTTC. As protein: CASRQTGGGYTF.

This clonotype was detected once. The V and J genes are TRBV7-2 and TRBJ2-7; 7 nucleotides match TRBD2. Germline values: CDR1 SGHTA, CDR2 FQGNSA. The CDR3 consists of 14 residues. J lost 3 bases, V lost 5 bases, and 7 bases had no gene match. CDR3 sequence: CASSPSGTNYEQYF. For the CDR3, the DNA is TGTGCCAGCAGCCCCTCCGGGACTAACTACGAGCAGTACTTC.